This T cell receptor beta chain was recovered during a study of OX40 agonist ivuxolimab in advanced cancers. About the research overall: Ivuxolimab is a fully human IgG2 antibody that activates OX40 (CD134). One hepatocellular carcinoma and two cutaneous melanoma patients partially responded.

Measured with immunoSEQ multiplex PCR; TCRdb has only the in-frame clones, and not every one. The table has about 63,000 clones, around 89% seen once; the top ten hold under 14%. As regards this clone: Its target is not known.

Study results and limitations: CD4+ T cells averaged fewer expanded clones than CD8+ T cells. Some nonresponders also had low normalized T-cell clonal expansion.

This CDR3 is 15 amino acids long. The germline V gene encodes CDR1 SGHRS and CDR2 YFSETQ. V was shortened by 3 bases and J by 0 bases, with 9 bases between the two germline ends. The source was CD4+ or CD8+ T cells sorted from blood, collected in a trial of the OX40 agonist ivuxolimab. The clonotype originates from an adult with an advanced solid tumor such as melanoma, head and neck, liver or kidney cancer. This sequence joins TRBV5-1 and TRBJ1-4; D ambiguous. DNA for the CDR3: TGCGCCAGCAGCTCGACGGCCACAACTAATGAAAAACTGTTTTTT. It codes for CASSSTATTNEKLFF. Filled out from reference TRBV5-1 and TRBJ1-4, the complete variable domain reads KAGVTQTPRYLIKTRGQQVTLSCSPISGHRSVSWYQQTPGQGLQFLFEYFSETQRNKGNFPGRFSGRQFSNSRSEMNVSTLELGDSALYLCASSSTATTNEKLFFGSGTQLSVL.